The T cell receptor (beta chain) described here comes from a study of blood T cell repertoires in COVID-19. Looking at the study overall: PBMCs, B-cell-depleted T cells, or T cells provided the cDNA or gDNA that made up the material.

Germline CDR1 reads SGHTA; CDR2 reads FQGTGA. Trimming removed 5 bases from V and 9 bases from J; junction bases left unmatched: 9. The CDR3 loop spans 14 amino acids. Participant ages covered about 18 to 89 years across 25 or so US areas. Clinical history reported by participants formed the basis on which cohorts were assigned. Only in-frame clones appear in the TCRdb table, and some are missing; sequencing was by immunoSEQ multiplex PCR. The table includes some 400,000 clones, just over 90% detected once. Material for sequencing was PBMCs or T cells enriched from blood (not recorded which). V and J are TRBV7-3 and TRBJ2-1; 8 nucleotides line up with TRBD2. The TCR sequence derives from a woman aged 40 to 49 who had been exposed to COVID-19. Here the CDR3 reads CASSGLAGGGEQFF. Here the CDR3 DNA reads TGTGCCAGCAGCGGGCTGGCGGGGGGCGGTGAGCAGTTCTTC.